This T cell receptor beta chain was documented in a study of OX40 agonist ivuxolimab in advanced cancers. Study-level background: Dose-escalation subjects each had hepatocellular carcinoma, melanoma, renal cell or head and neck cancer. Previous treatment with anti-PD-1, anti-PD-L1 or anti-CTLA-4 therapy was allowed; over 35% had received some.

Trimming took off 0 bases at V and 5 bases at J, with 8 bases between the two ends. Germline V gives CDR1 SGHNT, CDR2 YYREEE (reference sequence). The CDR3 extends over 14 amino acids. Produced via immunoSEQ multiplex PCR; TCRdb's table is partial and in-frame only. Of about 66,000 clones detected, 80% to 90% appear once; the ten largest clones hold roughly 8.6%. The material sequenced was CD4+ or CD8+ T cells sorted from blood, taken in a trial of the OX40 agonist ivuxolimab. The chain couples TRBV5-4 to TRBJ2-2; no definite D call. This sequence was found in an adult with an advanced solid tumor such as melanoma, head and neck, liver or kidney cancer. The CDR3 region has the DNA TGTGCCAGCAGCTTGGGGGAATTAACCGGGGAGCTGTTTTTT. Its translation: CASSLGELTGELFF.